This record looks at one TCR beta chain sequence and its context. TCRdb keeps only in-frame clones here, not all; method: immunoSEQ multiplex PCR. The repertoire holds about 40,000 clones, with 92% as singletons. CDR1 and CDR2 (germline): SGHNT, YYREEE (reference sequence). The trim removed 4 bases at V and 5 bases at J, leaving 6 bases unmatched. The CDR3 extends over 13 amino acids. The data belong to a study of T cell changes during pregnancy in multiple sclerosis. The TCR was taken from a female donor with multiple sclerosis, enrolled in a pregnancy study. Sequencing was performed on CD8+ T cells from peripheral blood mononuclear cells, taken in the first trimester of pregnancy. The V call is TRBV5-4, the J call TRBJ2-7; TRBD2 aligns across 7 bases. The CDR3 nucleotides read TGTGCCAGCAGCCAGGCTGGGGGGGACGAGCAGTACTTC. Amino acids: CASSQAGGDEQYF. Looking up the rest from reference TRBV5-4 and TRBJ2-7 gives the full variable domain: ETGVTQSPTHLIKTRGQQVTLRCSSQSGHNTVSWYQQALGQGPQFIFQYYREEENGRGNFPPRFSGLQFPNYSSELNVNALELDDSALYLCASSQAGGDEQYFGPGTRLTVT.